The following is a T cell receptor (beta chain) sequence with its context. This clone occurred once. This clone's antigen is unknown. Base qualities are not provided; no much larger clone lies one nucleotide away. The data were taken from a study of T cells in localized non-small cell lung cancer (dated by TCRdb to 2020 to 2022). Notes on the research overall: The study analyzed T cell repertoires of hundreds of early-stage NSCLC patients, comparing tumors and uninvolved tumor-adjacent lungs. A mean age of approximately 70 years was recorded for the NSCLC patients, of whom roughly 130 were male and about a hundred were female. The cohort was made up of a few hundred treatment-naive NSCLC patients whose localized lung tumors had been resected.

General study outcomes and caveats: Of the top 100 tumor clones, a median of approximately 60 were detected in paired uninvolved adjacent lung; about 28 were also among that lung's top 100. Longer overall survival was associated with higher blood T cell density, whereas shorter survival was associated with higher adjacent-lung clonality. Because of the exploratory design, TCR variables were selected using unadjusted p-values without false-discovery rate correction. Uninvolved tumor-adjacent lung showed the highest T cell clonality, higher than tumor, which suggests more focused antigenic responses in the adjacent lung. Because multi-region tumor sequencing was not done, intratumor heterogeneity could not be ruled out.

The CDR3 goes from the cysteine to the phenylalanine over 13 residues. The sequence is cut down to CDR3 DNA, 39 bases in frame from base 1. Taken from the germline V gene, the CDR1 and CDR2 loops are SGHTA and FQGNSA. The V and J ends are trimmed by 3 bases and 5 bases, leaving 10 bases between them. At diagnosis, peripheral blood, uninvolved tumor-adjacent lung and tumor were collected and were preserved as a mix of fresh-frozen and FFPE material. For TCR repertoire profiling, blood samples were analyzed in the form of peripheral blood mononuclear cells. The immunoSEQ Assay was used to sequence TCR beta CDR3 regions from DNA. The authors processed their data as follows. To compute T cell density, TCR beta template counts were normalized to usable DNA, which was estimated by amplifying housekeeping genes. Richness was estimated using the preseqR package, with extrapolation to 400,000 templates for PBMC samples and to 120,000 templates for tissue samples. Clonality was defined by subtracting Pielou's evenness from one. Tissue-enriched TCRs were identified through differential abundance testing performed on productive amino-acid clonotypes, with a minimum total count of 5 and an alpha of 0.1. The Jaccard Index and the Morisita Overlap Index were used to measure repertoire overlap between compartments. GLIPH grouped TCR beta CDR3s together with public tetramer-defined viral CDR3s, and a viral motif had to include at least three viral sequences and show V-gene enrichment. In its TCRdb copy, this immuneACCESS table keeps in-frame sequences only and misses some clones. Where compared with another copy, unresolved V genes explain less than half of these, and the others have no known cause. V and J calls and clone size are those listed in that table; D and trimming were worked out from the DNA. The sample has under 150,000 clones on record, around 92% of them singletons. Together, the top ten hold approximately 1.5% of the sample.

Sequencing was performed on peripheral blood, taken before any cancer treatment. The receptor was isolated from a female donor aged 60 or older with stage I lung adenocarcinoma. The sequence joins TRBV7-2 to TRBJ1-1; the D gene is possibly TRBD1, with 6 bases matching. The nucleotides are TGTGCCAGCAGCTTTCAGGGGAGGACTGAAGCTTTCTTT. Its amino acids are CASSFQGRTEAFF.